A selection of T cell receptor beta chains follows, all from one sample in a study of blood T cell repertoires in COVID-19. The data were produced by immunoSEQ multiplex PCR, yet TCRdb's version contains in-frame clones alone and is incomplete. The sample yields roughly 73,000 clones, around 86% seen once. The sample was peripheral blood. Source of these receptors: an elderly woman with active or convalescent COVID-19. Both conserved end residues are trimmed from each CDR3.

j_call v_call cdr3_aa
TRBJ2-1 TRBV14 ASRRTGGQLNEQF
TRBJ1-4 TRBV6-5 ASSLDRGFEKLF
TRBJ2-1 TRBV27 ASRPTGTGYNEQF
TRBJ2-7 TRBV5-1 ASSFIPGDPNEQY
TRBJ1-1 TRBV27 ASRTAPSRGKRSTEAF
TRBJ1-2 TRBV6-2/TRBV6-3 ASSSGTVFGYT
TRBJ1-1 TRBV5-1 ASSLVSDTEAF
TRBJ2-5 TRBV29-1 SVALVRGSETQY
TRBJ1-5 TRBV5-6 ASSPNRGLNQPQH
TRBJ2-7 TRBV5-1 ASSYGQLYEQY
TRBJ1-1 TRBV4-3 ASSQPGTAEAF
TRBJ1-1 TRBV2 ASSGGDSNTEAF
TRBJ2-2 TRBV19 ASSPMRGAGELF
TRBJ1-2 TRBV7-6 ASSPQAVVFYGYT
TRBJ2-7 TRBV15 ATSRGGTGVYEQY
TRBJ1-3 TRBV3-1/TRBV3-2 ASSQGGPLGGAGNTIY
TRBJ1-4 TRBV5-1 ASSELGQGATNEKLF
TRBJ2-3 TRBV11-3 ASSLVVASGGYTDTQY
TRBJ1-1 TRBV11-1 ASSPRLNTEAF
TRBJ2-3 TRBV27 ASSLSGQGGGRNTQY
TRBJ2-1 TRBV7-9 ASSSAGAPGRNEQF
TRBJ2-7 TRBV5-1 ASSLMWGRYEQY
TRBJ1-2 TRBV5-5 ASRRTGWGGYT
TRBJ2-1 TRBV9 ASSVGGPRSYNEQF
TRBJ2-1 TRBV29-1 SVSKTGQGNNEQF
TRBJ1-2 TRBV2 ASSGMTGIDGYT
TRBJ1-6 TRBV30 AWTPDRSYNSPLH
TRBJ1-1 TRBV4-3 ASSARDRGGTEAF
TRBJ2-1 TRBV28 ASRHRMASGGRYREQF
TRBJ1-2 TRBV18 ASSPPTGGSGYT
TRBJ2-2 TRBV9 ASSVAGAIPGELF
TRBJ2-6 TRBV18 ASSQPGANVLT
TRBJ2-3 TRBV28 ASSPRDSGGDTQY
TRBJ2-3 TRBV3-1/TRBV3-2 ASSLVSADTQY
TRBJ2-6 TRBV6-5 ASSRQGTGANVLT
TRBJ1-5 TRBV2 ASSDDREQPQH
TRBJ1-2 TRBV4-1 ASSQDGDRSRYGYT
TRBJ1-3 TRBV7-9 ASSLEAGHWESSGNTIY
TRBJ2-3 TRBV6-1 ASSYDVRSGTQY
TRBJ1-6 TRBV9 ASSSGPPPLH
TRBJ2-2 TRBV14 ASSQAGGHTGELF
TRBJ2-3 TRBV9 ASSPRGGHTDTQY
TRBJ1-2 TRBV7-8 ASSLLGRGIYGYT
TRBJ2-3 TRBV19 ASSMIWAGADTQY
TRBJ1-5 TRBV6-5 ASSYSTENQPQH
TRBJ2-3 TRBV2 ASSEPSDFNSTDTQY
TRBJ2-3 TRBV19 ASSYRTTSGNTDTQY
TRBJ1-1 TRBV30 AWSLTTAETEAF
TRBJ2-7 TRBV6-5 ASSWGDEQY